The 18 T cell receptor beta chains below all came from one sample that was sequenced in a study of T cell repertoires in cytomegalovirus infection. These TCRs' antigens remain unknown. TCRdb processed the reads anew with MiXCR; each CDR3 protein has one entry. Seen here are about 920,000 distinct CDR3 sequences, 30% to 40% observed once, and the top ten hold about an eighth. The starting material was cultured CD8+ T cells from PBMCs, obtained from culture after CMV antigen stimulation. The receptors were sampled from a human donor in good health (CMV status not recorded). Some clones in this sample may be carry-over from other donors' samples.

The chain joins TRBV4-3 to TRBJ1-2, with unresolved D. The V gene lost 0 bases and the J gene lost 11 bases, with 7 bases spanning the gap. The germline V gene has CDR1 LGHNA and CDR2 YSLEER. This CDR3 comprises 11 residues. CDR3 amino acids: CASSQDRSYTF. Here the CDR3 DNA reads TGCGCCAGCAGCCAAGATAGGAGTTACACCTTC.

This clonotype has just a few counts. The chain employs TRBV5-1 and TRBJ1-6; weak D call: TRBD1 (5 bases). Per germline, CDR1 SGHRS and CDR2 YFSETQ. Between the trimmed V and J ends, which lost 7 bases and 8 bases, there was a span of 13 bases. The CDR3 is made up of 13 amino acids. The DNA for the CDR3 is TGCGCCAGCTGTCAGGGAGGCCATTCACCCCTCCACTTT. This codes for CASCQGGHSPLHF.

This clonotype has at least ten counts. This rearrangement joins TRBV7-8 to TRBJ1-1; 7 bases fit TRBD1. The CDR3 is made up of 17 amino acids. Trimming removed 0 bases from V and 0 bases from J; junction bases left unmatched: 7. Germline loops: CDR1 SGHVS, CDR2 FQNEAQ. In DNA, the CDR3 is TGTGCCAGCAGCTTAGCTTACAGGGGAGTGGTGAACACTGAAGCTTTCTTT. Amino acids: CASSLAYRGVVNTEAFF.

CDR3 region: CASSQDGGGTDTQYF. CDR3 DNA: TGCGCCAGCAGCCAAGATGGCGGGGGGACAGATACGCAGTATTTT. The chain recombines TRBV4-3 with TRBJ2-3, with 8 positions matching TRBD2. Germline loops: CDR1 LGHNA, CDR2 YSLEER. V shed 0 bases and J 3 bases; nucleotides not matched to a gene: 2. The CDR3 runs 15 residues.

The chain uses TRBV24-1 and TRBJ2-2; 9 nucleotides align to TRBD1. The CDR3 covers 16 residues. Germline values: CDR1 KGHDR, CDR2 SFDVKD. With V trimmed by 3 bases and J by 4 bases, 5 bases remained unmatched. The CDR3 region has the DNA TGTGCCACCAGTGATGCACAGGGGGCAGTCACCGGGGAGCTGTTTTTT. Encoded protein: CATSDAQGAVTGELFF.

This clonotype was seen at least ten times. The rearrangement uses TRBV25-1 and TRBJ1-2; the D gene is possibly TRBD1 (6 bases). V was trimmed by 2 bases and J by 4 bases, leaving 8 bases between them. The length of the CDR3 is 13 residues. The germline V gene has CDR1 MGHDK and CDR2 SYGVNS. Here the CDR3 DNA reads TGTGCCAGCAGTGAAGGGGGCGGCTATGGCTACACCTTC. Amino acids: CASSEGGGYGYTF.

The chain combines TRBV6-2 or TRBV6-3 with TRBJ1-1; TRBD1 matches at 12 bases. The CDR3 loop spans 19 amino acids. Unmatched junction bases numbered 13, after V lost 4 bases and J lost 1 base. Germline loops: CDR1 MNHEY, CDR2 SVGEGT. The CDR3 here is CASSLLRGQGARRNTEAFF. The CDR3 nucleotides are TGTGCCAGCAGTTTACTCAGGGGACAGGGGGCTCGGAGGAACACTGAAGCTTTCTTT.

This clonotype was seen a few times. The V and J genes are TRBV19 and TRBJ2-5; 9 bases align to TRBD2. Per the germline V gene, CDR1 is LNHDA and CDR2 is SQIVND (reference sequence). The V and J ends lost 2 bases and 3 bases, in that order; junction bases with no gene match: 10. The CDR3 runs 17 residues. As DNA, the CDR3 is TGTGCCAGTAGTATAATTAGCGGGGGCCGACCGGAAGAGACCCAGTACTTC. It translates to CASSIISGGRPEETQYF.

Only one count was recorded for this clonotype. The chain recombines TRBV7-2 with TRBJ2-3; either TRBD1 or TRBD2 may fit D (6 bases each). The CDR3 consists of 13 residues. Germline CDR1 reads SGHTA; CDR2 reads FQGNSA. CDR3 nucleotide sequence: TGTGTCAGTGGAGGGGGAGGCACAGATACGCAGTATTTT. Translating it yields CVSGGGGTDTQYF.

The chain combines TRBV13 with TRBJ2-7, with D unresolved. The CDR3 has 12 amino acids. Deletions cut 5 bases from V and 5 bases from J, with 10 bases between. From germline, CDR1 is PRHDT and CDR2 FYEKMQ (reference sequence). CDR3 sequence: CASSPISDEQYF. The CDR3, as DNA: TGTGCCAGCAGCCCAATCAGTGACGAGCAGTACTTC.

This clonotype showed up many times. This chain connects TRBV7-9 to TRBJ1-1; D unclear. Germline CDR1 reads SEHNR; CDR2 reads FQNEAQ (reference sequence). The CDR3 contains 12 residues. V lost 5 bases to trimming and J lost 3 bases, with 7 bases between them. CDR3 sequence (DNA): TGTGCCAGCAGCCTATCGGACACTGAAGCTTTCTTT. Amino acids: CASSLSDTEAFF.

A word on this clonotype: The germline gene is not matched at one end of the junction; a read error may be the cause. This sequence joins TRBV2 and TRBJ1-2; TRBD1 aligns across 9 bases. This CDR3 region has 16 residues. Per germline, CDR1 SNHLY and CDR2 FYNNEI. CDR3 residues: CASSERGDRAGDGYTF. DNA of the CDR3: TGTGCCAGTAGTGAAAGGGGGGACAGGGCGGGGGATGGCTACACCTTC.

Only a few counts were recorded for this clonotype. V gene TRBV2 combines with J gene TRBJ1-2; D is unclear. The CDR3 spans 14 residues. The V gene's germline CDR1 is SNHLY and CDR2 FYNNEI. V was cut by 5 bases and J by 6 bases, with 16 bases left in between. CDR3 loop: CASSPFDGEDGYTF. The CDR3 nucleotides read TGTGCCAGCAGTCCGTTTGACGGGGAGGATGGCTACACCTTC.

There are many counts of this clonotype. V is TRBV18 and J is TRBJ1-2; no definite D call. Per germline, CDR1 KGHSH and CDR2 LQKENI. This CDR3 is built from 16 residues. V lost 5 bases to trimming and J lost 5 bases, with 21 bases between them. CDR3 sequence: CASSKRTDWADYGYTF. CDR3 sequence (DNA): TGTGCCAGCTCAAAGCGAACCGACTGGGCCGATTATGGCTACACCTTC.

The table lists this clonotype with a count of one. The gene calls are TRBV4-1 and TRBJ2-7; D assignment may be TRBD1 or TRBD2 (6 bases each). CDR1 and CDR2 (germline): MGHRA, YSYEKL. The CDR3 sequence is 16 residues long. The ends were cut back, 1 base at V and 1 base at J, with 14 bases in the middle. CDR3 sequence reads: CASSQGDRGRSYEQYF. The CDR3 DNA follows: TGCGCCAGCAGCCAAGGGGACCGGGGGCGGTCCTACGAGCAGTACTTC.

About this clonotype itself: A much larger clone lies a single base off, so this may be a read error. The chain combines TRBV27 with TRBJ2-1; a possible D gene is TRBD2 (6 bases). Between the trimmed V and J ends, which lost 4 bases and 4 bases, there was a span of 11 bases. Looked up from germline, CDR1 is MNHEY and CDR2 is SMNVEV (reference sequence). The CDR3 loop spans 14 amino acids. The CDR3 protein is CASSSGVRYNEQFF. The CDR3 bases are TGTGCCAGCAGTTCGGGGGTCCGGTACAATGAGCAGTTCTTC.

This chain's CDR3 is CASSDRGLAGTDTQYF. The CDR3 coding sequence is TGCGCCAGCAGCGACCGCGGACTAGCGGGCACAGATACGCAGTATTTT. This sequence joins TRBV4-3 and TRBJ2-3; 10 positions match TRBD2. V shed 5 bases, J shed 1 base, and the junction held 6 bases outside the gene matches. Germline-derived CDR1 and CDR2 are LGHNA and YSLEER. The CDR3 is 16 amino acids.

The chain joins TRBV6-5 to TRBJ2-1, with D perhaps TRBD2 (6 bases). The CDR3 loop spans 14 amino acids. Germline V lookup: CDR1 MNHEY, CDR2 SVGAGI. V gave up 7 bases and J gave up 7 bases, with 17 bases separating them. The CDR3 nucleotides read TGTGCCAGCAACTCACCCTTGGAGGGGAATGAGCAGTTCTTC. Its translation: CASNSPLEGNEQFF.